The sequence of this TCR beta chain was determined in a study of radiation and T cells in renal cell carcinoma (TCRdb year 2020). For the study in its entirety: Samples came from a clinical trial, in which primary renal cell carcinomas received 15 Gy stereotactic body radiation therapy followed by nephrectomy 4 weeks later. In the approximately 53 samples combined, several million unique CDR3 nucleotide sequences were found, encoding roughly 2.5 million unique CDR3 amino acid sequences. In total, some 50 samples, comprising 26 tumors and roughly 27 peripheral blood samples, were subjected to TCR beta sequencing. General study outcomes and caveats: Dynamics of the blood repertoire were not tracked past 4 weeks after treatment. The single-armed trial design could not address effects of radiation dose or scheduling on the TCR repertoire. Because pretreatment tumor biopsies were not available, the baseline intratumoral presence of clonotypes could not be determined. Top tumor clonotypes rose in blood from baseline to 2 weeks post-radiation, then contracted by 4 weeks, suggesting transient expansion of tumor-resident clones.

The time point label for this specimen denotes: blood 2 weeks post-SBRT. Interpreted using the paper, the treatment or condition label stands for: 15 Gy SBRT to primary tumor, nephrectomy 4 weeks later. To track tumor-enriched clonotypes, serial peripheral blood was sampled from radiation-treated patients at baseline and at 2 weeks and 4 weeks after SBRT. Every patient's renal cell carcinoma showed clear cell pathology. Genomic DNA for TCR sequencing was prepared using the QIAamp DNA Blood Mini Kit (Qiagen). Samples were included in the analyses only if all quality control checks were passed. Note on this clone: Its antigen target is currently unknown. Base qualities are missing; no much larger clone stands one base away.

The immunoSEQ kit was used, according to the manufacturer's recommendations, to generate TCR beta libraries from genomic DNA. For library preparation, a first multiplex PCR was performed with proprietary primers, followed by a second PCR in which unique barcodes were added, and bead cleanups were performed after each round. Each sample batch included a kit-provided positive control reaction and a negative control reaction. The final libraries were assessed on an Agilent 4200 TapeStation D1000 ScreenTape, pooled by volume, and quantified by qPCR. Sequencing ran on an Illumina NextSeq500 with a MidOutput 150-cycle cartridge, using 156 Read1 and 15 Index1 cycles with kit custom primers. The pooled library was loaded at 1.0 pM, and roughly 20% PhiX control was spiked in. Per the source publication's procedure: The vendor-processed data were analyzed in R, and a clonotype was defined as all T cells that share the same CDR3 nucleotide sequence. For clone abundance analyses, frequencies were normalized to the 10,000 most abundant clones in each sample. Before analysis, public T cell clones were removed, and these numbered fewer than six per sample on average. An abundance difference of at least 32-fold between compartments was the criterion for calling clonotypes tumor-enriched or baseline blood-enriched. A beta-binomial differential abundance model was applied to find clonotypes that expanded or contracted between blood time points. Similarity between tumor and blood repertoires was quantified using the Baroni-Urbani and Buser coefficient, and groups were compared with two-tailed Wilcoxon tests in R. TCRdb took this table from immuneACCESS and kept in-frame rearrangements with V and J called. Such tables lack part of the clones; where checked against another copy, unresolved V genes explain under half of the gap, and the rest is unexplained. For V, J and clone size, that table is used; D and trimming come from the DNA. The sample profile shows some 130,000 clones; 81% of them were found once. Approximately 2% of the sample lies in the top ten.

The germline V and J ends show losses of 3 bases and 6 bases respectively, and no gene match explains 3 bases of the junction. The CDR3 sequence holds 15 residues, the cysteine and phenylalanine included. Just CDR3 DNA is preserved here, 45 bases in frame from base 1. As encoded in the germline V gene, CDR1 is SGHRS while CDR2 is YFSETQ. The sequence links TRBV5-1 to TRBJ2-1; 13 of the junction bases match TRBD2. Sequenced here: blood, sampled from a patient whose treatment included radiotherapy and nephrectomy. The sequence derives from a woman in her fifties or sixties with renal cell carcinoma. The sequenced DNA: TGCGCCAGCAGCTCACTAGCGGGGGGGATCAATGAGCAGTTCTTC. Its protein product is CASSSLAGGINEQFF.